This T cell receptor beta chain came from a study of post-analysis software for immune sequencing data. Study outcomes and limitations: Patients showed TRBV5-6, TRBV5-1 and TRBV20-1 among a few TRBV segments more frequent than in controls. Normalized Chao1 diversity was significantly reduced in patients versus controls.

TCR beta cDNA libraries included unique molecular identifiers. When about 0.85 to 11 million T cells were used, they gave about 550,000 cDNA molecules. TCRdb fed the PCR reads into MiXCR, producing one record per CDR3 protein. Of some 690,000 distinct CDR3 sequences listed, approximately 30% are singletons. Looked up from germline, CDR1 is DFQATT and CDR2 is SNEGSKA (reference sequence). The CDR3 is 13 amino acids. The table lists this clonotype with a few counts. Its antigen is not identified. Specimen: blood. The chain recombines TRBV20-1 with TRBJ2-1; perhaps TRBD1 as D (6 bases). The end of the DNA aligns better with TRBJ2-7, so the J call may be wrong. This TCR derives from a girl between 10 and 17 years old with multiple sclerosis. CDR3 sequence reads: CSARGSQGDEQYF. CDR3 DNA: TGCAGTGCTAGAGGGTCACAGGGCGACGAGCAGTACTTC.